The 16 T cell receptor beta chains below all came from one sample that was sequenced in a study of T-cell memory formation after mild COVID-19. TCRdb reprocessed the 5' RACE reads with MiXCR, giving one entry per CDR3 protein. Of under 350,000 distinct CDR3 sequences in the sample, around 15% are singletons; the top ten hold 23%. Sequenced input: PBMCs or a T cell subset sorted from them (not recorded which). Receptor source: a man aged 18 to 30 who had mild COVID-19 (a few samples of this study predate the infection). Cell type and time point are not known.

In its sample, this clonotype was seen a few times. The V and J genes are TRBV11-2 and TRBJ2-5; D may match TRBD1 or TRBD2 (5 bases each). Trimming cost V 11 bases and J 9 bases, with 34 bases left between them. There are 17 residues in the CDR3. In germline, CDR1 is SGHAT, CDR2 FQNNGV. CDR3 DNA sequence: TGTGCCTGCTCTACTGGGGCTACGTATAAAAATCACGGGGCCCAGTACTTC. Translation gives CACSTGATYKNHGAQYF.

Many counts were recorded for this clonotype. The chain links TRBV6-5 to TRBJ2-5, with TRBD2 identical over 12 bases. J lost 5 bases, V lost 2 bases, and 3 bases had no gene match. The CDR3 extends over 15 amino acids. CDR1 is MNHEY, CDR2 SVGAGI, per germline. CDR3 coding DNA: TGTGCCAGCAGTTACACTAGCGGGGGGCCTGAGACCCAGTACTTC. Translation: CASSYTSGGPETQYF.

The chain employs TRBV28 and TRBJ2-7; 16 nucleotides agree with TRBD2. The CDR3 has 20 residues. Trimming took 3 bases from V and 4 from J; bases not matched to a gene: 15. Germline V lookup: CDR1 MDHEN, CDR2 SYDVKM. The CDR3 DNA reads as TGTGCCAGCAGTTTGTCCGGGACTAGCGGGGGGGCCTTATTGGGGTACGAGCAGTACGTC. Amino acids: CASSLSGTSGGALLGYEQYV.

This clonotype was counted a few times. Here the CDR3 reads CASSQDVGQVLRSPLHF. CDR3 DNA sequence: TGTGCCAGCAGCCAAGATGTAGGACAGGTTCTTCGGTCACCCCTCCACTTT. This chain connects TRBV4-2 to TRBJ1-6, with 7 bases matching TRBD1. CDR1 and CDR2 (germline): LGHNA, YNFKEQ. J was trimmed by 10 bases and V by 0 bases; bases with no gene match: 12. The CDR3 has 17 residues.

This clonotype has a handful of counts. This chain joins TRBV5-1 and TRBJ2-3; 8 positions agree with TRBD1. There are 15 residues in the CDR3. Germline CDR1 SGHRS, CDR2 YFSETQ. V was clipped by 4 bases and J by 2 bases; unmatched bases: 6. CDR3 bases: TGCGCCAGCAGCATAGGACAGGGCTTCACAGATACGCAGTATTTT. It codes for CASSIGQGFTDTQYF. Full variable domain (remainder filled in from reference TRBV5-1 and TRBJ2-3): KAGVTQTPRYLIKTRGQQVTLSCSPISGHRSVSWYQQTPGQGLQFLFEYFSETQRNKGNFPGRFSGRQFSNSRSEMNVSTLELGDSALYLCASSIGQGFTDTQYFGPGTRLTVL.

The CDR3 sequence is CASSLMPSSTDTQYF. DNA for the CDR3: TGTGCCAGCAGTTTAATGCCATCTAGCACAGATACGCAGTATTTT. The chain uses TRBV27 and TRBJ2-3; D is unresolved. From germline, CDR1 is MNHEY and CDR2 SMNVEV (reference sequence). This CDR3 has 15 residues. V lost 2 bases, J lost 0 bases, and 9 bases lay in between.

In this sample, this clonotype turned up many times. This chain connects TRBV2 to TRBJ1-3; 7 bases are a match to TRBD1. The germline V gene has CDR1 SNHLY and CDR2 FYNNEI. V lost 6 bases and J lost 4; bases outside the gene matches: 9. CDR3 length: 15 amino acids. The CDR3 coding sequence is TGTGCCAGCAGGACAGGGTATATGAGGGGAAACACCATATATTTT. Translation gives CASRTGYMRGNTIYF.

This chain uses TRBV5-4 with TRBJ2-1; 8 nucleotides match TRBD2. The CDR3 covers 16 residues. V gave up 0 bases and J gave up 5 bases; unmatched junction bases: 7. Germline V gives CDR1 SGHNT, CDR2 YYREEE (reference sequence). This chain's CDR3 is CASSLVGRGVDNEQFF. As DNA, the CDR3 is TGTGCCAGCAGCTTGGTAGGGCGGGGGGTCGACAATGAGCAGTTCTTC.

CDR3 protein: CASSDRQDGQPQHF. CDR3 nucleotides: TGTGCCAGCAGCGATCGACAGGACGGTCAGCCCCAGCATTTT. The chain combines TRBV7-9 with TRBJ1-5, with a possible D match to TRBD1 (6 bases). CDR3 length: 14 amino acids. V lost 5 bases to trimming and J lost 6 bases, with 14 bases between them. Germline V gene sequence: CDR1 SEHNR, CDR2 FQNEAQ (reference sequence).

In its sample, this clonotype was seen a few times. The gene calls are TRBV15 and TRBJ2-3; maybe TRBD2 (5 bases). Between the trimmed V and J ends, which lost 0 bases and 7 bases, there was a span of 11 bases. The CDR3 spans 14 residues. Looked up from germline, CDR1 is LNHNV and CDR2 is YYDKDF (reference sequence). The CDR3, as DNA: TGTGCCACCAGCAGAGATCCTAGAGGGCATACGCAGTATTTT. It encodes CATSRDPRGHTQYF.

This clonotype has a handful of counts. The chain is built from TRBV6-2 or TRBV6-3 and TRBJ2-5; possibly TRBD2 for D (5 bases). The CDR3 spans 13 residues. The V gene's germline CDR1 is MNHEY and CDR2 SVGEGT. Trimming cost V 5 bases and J 7 bases, with 14 bases left between them. In DNA form, the CDR3 reads TGTGCCAGCAGTCGGACTGAGCGCGTGACCCAGTACTTC. It translates to CASSRTERVTQYF.

This clonotype occurred a few times. The chain employs TRBV23-1 and TRBJ1-6; a possible D gene is TRBD1 (5 bases). TRBV23-1 is an ORF; its function is uncertain. The CDR3 runs to 14 residues. V lost 2 bases and J lost 7, with 9 bases in between. CDR3 in DNA: TGCGCCAGCAGTCAAGAGGGGCGGAATTCACCCCTCCACTTT. Translating gives CASSQEGRNSPLHF.

This clonotype has more than one count but fewer than ten. This sequence joins TRBV5-1 and TRBJ2-5, with D maybe TRBD1 (5 bases). V was cut by 2 bases and J by 0 bases, with 8 bases left in between. The CDR3 has 14 amino acids. Germline CDR1 is SGHRS and CDR2 is YFSETQ. CDR3 in DNA: TGCGCCAGCAGCTTAATACAGGACCAAGAGACCCAGTACTTC. Encoded protein: CASSLIQDQETQYF.

This clonotype was counted between two and nine times. The rearrangement links TRBV29-1 to TRBJ1-2; no reliable D call. This CDR3 is 13 amino acids long. CDR1 SQVTM and CDR2 ANQGSEA come from the germline V gene. V was pared by 2 bases and J by 2 bases, with 9 bases between. For the CDR3, the DNA is TGCAGCGTTGAACGCCCCAGGAACTATGGCTACACCTTC. Translating gives CSVERPRNYGYTF.

This clonotype has only a few counts. The rearrangement links TRBV7-2 to TRBJ1-6, with D perhaps matching TRBD1 (6 bases). Germline CDR1 and CDR2: SGHTA and FQGNSA. Trimming removed 4 bases at V and 10 bases at J, with 23 bases between. The CDR3 totals 17 residues. Here the CDR3 reads CASSSPSGGGYGSPLHF. CDR3 sequence (DNA): TGTGCCAGCAGCTCTCCCTCCGGGGGCGGGTACGGCTCACCCCTCCACTTT.

V gene TRBV25-1 combines with J gene TRBJ2-7, with D perhaps matching TRBD2 (6 bases). V was clipped by 8 bases and J by 1 base, with 6 bases between them. CDR1 MGHDK and CDR2 SYGVNS come from the germline V gene. This CDR3 has 11 amino acids. The CDR3 DNA follows: TGTGCCAGCGGGACTTCCTACGAGCAGTACTTC. Its protein product is CASGTSYEQYF.